One sample yielded the 22 T cell receptor beta chains listed below, sequenced in a study of OX40 agonist ivuxolimab in advanced cancers. The method was immunoSEQ multiplex PCR; TCRdb's version includes in-frame clones alone and lacks a portion of them. The sample lists about 100,000 clones, approximately 91% occurring once. Sequences were derived from CD4+ or CD8+ T cells sorted from blood, sampled in a trial of the OX40 agonist ivuxolimab. All receptors come from an adult with an advanced solid tumor such as melanoma, head and neck, liver or kidney cancer.

The rearrangement joins TRBV28 to TRBJ2-5; maybe TRBD1 (6 bases). Trimming cost V 9 bases and J 2 bases, with 16 bases left between them. Germline loops: CDR1 MDHEN, CDR2 SYDVKM. CDR3 length equals 14 residues. For the CDR3, the DNA is TGTGCCAGTACAGGACAGCTAAAGCAAGAGACCCAGTACTTC. It specifies CASTGQLKQETQYF.

V gene TRBV5-4 combines with J gene TRBJ1-1, with D tentatively TRBD1 (6 bases). The CDR3 has 13 residues. Germline CDR1 and CDR2: SGHNT and YYREEE (reference sequence). The germline V and J ends were trimmed by 4 bases and 1 base, with 8 bases remaining between them. The CDR3 nucleotides read TGTGCCAGCAGCCTACAGGGGAACACTGAAGCTTTCTTT. The encoded protein is CASSLQGNTEAFF.

The V call is TRBV29-1, the J call TRBJ1-2, with 8 positions matching TRBD1. V lost 2 bases and J lost 6; bases outside the gene matches: 8. The germline gives CDR1 SQVTM, CDR2 ANQGSEA. The CDR3 runs 14 residues. The DNA of the CDR3 is TGCAGCGTTGAACAGGGGGCCCGAGCTAATGGCTACACCTTC. Encoded protein: CSVEQGARANGYTF. The full variable domain, rest sourced from reference TRBV29-1 and TRBJ1-2, is SAVISQKPSRDICQRGTSLTIQCQVDSQVTMMFWYRQQPGQSLTLIATANQGSEATYESGFVIDKFPISRPNLTFSTLTVSNMSPEDSSIYLCSVEQGARANGYTFGSGTRLTVV.

This chain joins TRBV6-1 and TRBJ1-2, with 12 nucleotides matching TRBD1. The CDR3 spans 14 residues. V lost 6 bases, J lost 8 bases, and 7 bases stayed unmatched. Germline CDR1 is MNHNS and CDR2 is SASEGT. CDR3 nucleotides: TGTGCCAGCAGGACGGGACAGGGGGCGCGCGGCTACACCTTC. Translation gives CASRTGQGARGYTF.

The CDR3 loop is CASRRTGTDTDTQYF. CDR3 nucleotides: TGTGCCAGCAGAAGGACAGGGACGGACACAGATACGCAGTATTTT. V is TRBV9 and J is TRBJ2-3, with TRBD1 identical over 8 bases. Trimming removed 5 bases from V and 2 bases from J; junction bases left unmatched: 7. The CDR3 length is 15 residues. Germline assignment: CDR1 SGDLS and CDR2 YYNGEE. Variable domain in full (rest from reference TRBV9 and TRBJ2-3): DSGVTQTPKHLITATGQRVTLRCSPRSGDLSVYWYQQSLDQGLQFLIQYYNGEERAKGNILERFSAQQFPDLHSELNLSSLELGDSALYFCASRRTGTDTDTQYFGPGTRLTVL.

This clone was recorded once. V usage is TRBV19 and J usage is TRBJ1-1; TRBD1 might be the D (6 bases). Trimming took 3 bases from V and 6 from J, leaving 14 bases between them. CDR1 and CDR2 from the germline V gene are LNHDA and SQIVND (reference sequence). This CDR3 is built from 14 residues. For the CDR3, the DNA is TGTGCCAGTAGTATCCGGGGGGCCGGGGCTGAAGCTTTCTTT. Protein sequence: CASSIRGAGAEAFF. Using reference TRBV19 and TRBJ1-1 for the parts outside the CDR3, the full variable domain is DGGITQSPKYLFRKEGQNVTLSCEQNLNHDAMYWYRQDPGQGLRLIYYSQIVNDFQKGDIAEGYSVSREKKESFPLTVTSAQKNPTAFYLCASSIRGAGAEAFFGQGTRLTVV.

The gene calls are TRBV4-1 and TRBJ2-1; the D gene is possibly TRBD2 (6 bases). V gave up 0 bases and J gave up 7 bases, with 22 bases separating them. The CDR3 loop spans 18 amino acids. The germline V gene has CDR1 MGHRA and CDR2 YSYEKL. The DNA of the CDR3 is TGCGCCAGCAGCCAAGAGGGTAGCGGCCGGACAAGAGGAAATGAGCAGTTCTTC. It encodes CASSQEGSGRTRGNEQFF.

The rearrangement links TRBV6-6 to TRBJ2-5; TRBD2 agrees at 7 bases. CDR1 and CDR2 (germline): MNHNY, SVGAGI (reference sequence). Germline trimming cut 7 bases from V and 3 bases from J; bases unmatched to any gene: 8. This CDR3 is 14 amino acids long. The CDR3 nucleotides read TGTGCCAGCACCTACGGGGCGGGGGAAGAGACCCAGTACTTC. The encoded protein is CASTYGAGEETQYF.

The genes are TRBV30 and TRBJ1-5; 10 bases are a match to TRBD1. This CDR3 spans 16 amino acids. Per the germline V gene, CDR1 is GTSNPN and CDR2 is SVGIG (reference sequence). Trimming took 5 bases from V and 0 from J; bases not matched to a gene: 7. The CDR3 bases are TGTGCCTGGGGGACAGGGGCACCAGATAGCAATCAGCCCCAGCATTTT. Translated: CAWGTGAPDSNQPQHF.

V usage is TRBV19 and J usage is TRBJ1-1, with TRBD1 matching 9 bases. The CDR3 extends over 15 amino acids. The germline V gene encodes CDR1 LNHDA and CDR2 SQIVND (reference sequence). The trim removed 6 bases at V and 7 bases at J, leaving 12 bases unmatched. The CDR3 coding sequence is TGTGCCAGTAGGGAAACAGGGGGCGCCCGGATTGAAGCTTTCTTT. Residues: CASRETGGARIEAFF.

V is TRBV21-1 and J is TRBJ1-1. TRBV21-1 corresponds to a pseudogene. CDR3 length: 14 amino acids. The CDR3 is CASSTRQEGTEAFF. The CDR3 coding sequence is TGTGCCAGCAGCACCCGACAGGAGGGGACTGAAGCTTTCTTT.

The gene calls are TRBV5-6 and TRBJ2-6, with D hard to call. CDR3 size: 15 residues. The V and J ends lost 6 bases and 0 bases respectively, with 10 bases between them. CDR1 and CDR2 from the germline V gene are SGHDT and YYEEEE. The CDR3 sequence: CASTLWSSGANVLTF. Here the CDR3 DNA reads TGTGCCAGCACCCTATGGAGCTCTGGGGCCAACGTCCTGACTTTC.

V is TRBV4-2 and J is TRBJ1-1; TRBD1 is a possible D gene (6 bases). The CDR3 covers 15 residues. V lost 0 bases, J lost 1 base, and 9 bases lay in between. Germline V gene sequence: CDR1 LGHNA, CDR2 YNFKEQ. The CDR3 DNA is TGTGCCAGCAGCCAAGAGGGGGGCAGGAACACTGAAGCTTTCTTT. It specifies CASSQEGGRNTEAFF.

The chain employs TRBV6-1 and TRBJ2-5, with D perhaps TRBD2 (5 bases). There are 15 residues in the CDR3. Between the trimmed V and J ends, which lost 4 bases and 0 bases, there was a span of 12 bases. Germline values: CDR1 MNHNS, CDR2 SASEGT. In nucleotides, the CDR3 is TGTGCCAGCAGTGGGACTGGGCAGTACCAAGAGACCCAGTACTTC. Its translation: CASSGTGQYQETQYF.

The CDR3, as DNA: TGTGCCACCAGCAGAGACCGGGGGTCCCGCACAGATACGCAGTATTTT. Translated, it gives CATSRDRGSRTDTQYF. This chain connects TRBV15 to TRBJ2-3; D might be TRBD2 (6 bases). V gave up 0 bases and J gave up 1 base, with 11 bases separating them. CDR1 and CDR2 from the germline V gene are LNHNV and YYDKDF (reference sequence). This CDR3 is 16 amino acids long.

V is TRBV30 and J is TRBJ1-5; D call uncertain. The V end was cut by 0 bases, the J end by 1 base, with 7 bases between. Germline loops: CDR1 GTSNPN, CDR2 SVGIG (reference sequence). The CDR3 is 14 residues long. The CDR3, as DNA: TGTGCCTGGAGTGTACTCTCCAGCAATCAGCCCCAGCATTTT. It yields the protein CAWSVLSSNQPQHF. The entire variable domain, with the rest obtained from reference TRBV30 and TRBJ1-5, is as follows: SQTIHQWPATLVQPVGSPLSLECTVEGTSNPNLYWYRQAAGRGLQLLFYSVGIGQISSEVPQNLSASRPQDRQFILSSKKLLLSDSGFYLCAWSVLSSNQPQHFGDGTRLSIL.

The chain links TRBV5-1 to TRBJ1-1; D gene ambiguous. CDR3 length: 14 amino acids. The V end was cut by 5 bases, the J end by 0 bases, with 11 bases between. Germline loops: CDR1 SGHRS, CDR2 YFSETQ. CDR3 loop: CASRVAHLNTEAFF. In DNA, the CDR3 is TGCGCCAGCAGAGTCGCGCACTTGAACACTGAAGCTTTCTTT. Drawing the rest from reference TRBV5-1 and TRBJ1-1, the complete variable domain is KAGVTQTPRYLIKTRGQQVTLSCSPISGHRSVSWYQQTPGQGLQFLFEYFSETQRNKGNFPGRFSGRQFSNSRSEMNVSTLELGDSALYLCASRVAHLNTEAFFGQGTRLTVV.

The chain recombines TRBV5-4 with TRBJ1-1; D call uncertain. Germline CDR1 reads SGHNT; CDR2 reads YYREEE (reference sequence). The CDR3 loop spans 14 amino acids. Trimming removed 1 base from V and 0 bases from J, with 7 bases in between. This CDR3 reads CASSLMMLNTEAFF. The CDR3 DNA reads as TGTGCCAGCAGCTTGATGATGCTGAACACTGAAGCTTTCTTT.

The chain uses TRBV5-1 and TRBJ1-2; the D gene is possibly TRBD1 (6 bases). Trimming took 2 bases from V and 6 from J, leaving 14 bases between them. There are 14 residues in the CDR3. Germline CDR1 SGHRS, CDR2 YFSETQ. CDR3 nucleotides: TGCGCCAGCAGCTTAGGACAGCGATATGATGGCTACACCTTC. Translated, it gives CASSLGQRYDGYTF.

This chain joins TRBV27 and TRBJ2-6; 8 nucleotides match TRBD1. Trimming removed 5 bases from V and 4 bases from J; junction bases left unmatched: 4. The germline V gene has CDR1 MNHEY and CDR2 SMNVEV (reference sequence). The CDR3 sequence is 15 residues long. CDR3 sequence: CASSGTGPGANVLTF. The CDR3 nucleotides are TGTGCCAGCAGTGGGACAGGTCCCGGGGCCAACGTCCTGACTTTC.

The chain joins TRBV19 to TRBJ2-2; no reliable D call. V lost 5 bases and J 1 base, leaving 14 bases between the germline ends. The CDR3 contains 16 residues. Germline values: CDR1 LNHDA, CDR2 SQIVND (reference sequence). CDR3 DNA sequence: TGTGCCAGTAGTGCCCGACAAGCCGAGAACACCGGGGAGCTGTTTTTT. It is translated as CASSARQAENTGELFF.

This clone appeared a single time. At one boundary the junction diverges from the germline segment, which might be a read error. The CDR3 DNA reads TGTGCCAGCAGCGAAGGGGGACTTTCCTACGAGCAGTACTTC. It is translated as CASSEGGLSYEQYF. This rearrangement joins TRBV2 to TRBJ2-7; perhaps D is TRBD1 or TRBD2 (6 bases each). Germline CDR1 is SNHLY and CDR2 is FYNNEI. There are 14 residues in the CDR3. Full variable domain (remainder filled in from reference TRBV2 and TRBJ2-7): EPEVTQTPSHQVTQMGQEVILRCVPISNHLYFYWYRQILGQKVEFLVSFYNNEISEKSEIFDDQFSVERPDGSNFTLKIRSTKLEDSAMYFCASSEGGLSYEQYFGPGTRLTVT.